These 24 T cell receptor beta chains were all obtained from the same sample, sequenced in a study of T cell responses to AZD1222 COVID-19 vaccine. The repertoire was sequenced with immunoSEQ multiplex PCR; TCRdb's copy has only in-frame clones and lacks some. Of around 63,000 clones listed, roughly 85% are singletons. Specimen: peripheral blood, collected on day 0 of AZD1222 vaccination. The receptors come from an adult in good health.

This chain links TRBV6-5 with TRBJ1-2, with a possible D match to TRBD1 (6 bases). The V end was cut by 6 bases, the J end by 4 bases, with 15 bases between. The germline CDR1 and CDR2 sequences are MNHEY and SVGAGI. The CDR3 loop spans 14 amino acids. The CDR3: CASRRPEGGYGYTF. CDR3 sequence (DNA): TGTGCCAGCAGACGGCCCGAGGGGGGCTATGGCTACACCTTC.

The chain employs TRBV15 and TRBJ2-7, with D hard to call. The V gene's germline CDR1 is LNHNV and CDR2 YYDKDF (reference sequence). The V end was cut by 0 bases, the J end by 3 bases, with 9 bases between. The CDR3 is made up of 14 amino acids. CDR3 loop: CATSRDVGIYEQYF. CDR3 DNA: TGTGCCACCAGCAGAGATGTGGGTATCTACGAGCAGTACTTC.

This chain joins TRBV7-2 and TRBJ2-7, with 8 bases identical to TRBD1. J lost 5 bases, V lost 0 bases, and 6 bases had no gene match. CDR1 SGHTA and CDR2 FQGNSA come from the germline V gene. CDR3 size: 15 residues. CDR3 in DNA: TGTGCCAGCAGCTTAGCCTCGGCAGGGGGCCACGAGCAGTACTTC. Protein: CASSLASAGGHEQYF.

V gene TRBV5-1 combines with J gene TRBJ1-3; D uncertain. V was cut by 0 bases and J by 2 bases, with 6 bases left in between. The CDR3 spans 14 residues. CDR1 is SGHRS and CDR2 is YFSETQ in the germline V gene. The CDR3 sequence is CASSLAGTGNTIYF. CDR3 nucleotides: TGCGCCAGCAGCTTGGCCGGGACTGGAAACACCATATATTTT.

The CDR3 here is CASNMDRAHTEAFF. CDR3 in DNA: TGCGCCAGCAACATGGACAGGGCCCACACTGAAGCTTTCTTT. The chain has TRBV10-2 and TRBJ1-1; 8 bases are a match to TRBD1. CDR1 is WSHSY and CDR2 is SAAADI in the germline V gene. V dropped 7 bases and J dropped 3; count of bases not matched to a gene: 7. This CDR3 is built from 14 residues.

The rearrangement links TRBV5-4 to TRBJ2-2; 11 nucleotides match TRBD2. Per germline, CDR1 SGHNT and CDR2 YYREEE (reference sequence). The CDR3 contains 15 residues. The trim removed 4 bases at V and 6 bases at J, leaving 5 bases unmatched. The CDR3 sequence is CASSLSGGAAGELFF. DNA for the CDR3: TGTGCCAGCAGCCTTAGCGGGGGGGCTGCCGGGGAGCTGTTTTTT.

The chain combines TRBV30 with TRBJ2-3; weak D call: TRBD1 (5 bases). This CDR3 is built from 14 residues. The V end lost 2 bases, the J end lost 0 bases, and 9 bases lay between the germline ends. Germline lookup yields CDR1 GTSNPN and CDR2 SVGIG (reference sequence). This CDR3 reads CAWSQGKSTDTQYF. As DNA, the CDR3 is TGTGCCTGGAGTCAGGGAAAGAGCACAGATACGCAGTATTTT.

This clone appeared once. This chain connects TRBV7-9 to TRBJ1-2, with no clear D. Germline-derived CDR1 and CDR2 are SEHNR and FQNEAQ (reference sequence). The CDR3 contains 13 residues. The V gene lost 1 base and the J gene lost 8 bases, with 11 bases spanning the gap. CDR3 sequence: CASSLGSFAGYTF. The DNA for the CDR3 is TGTGCCAGCAGCTTAGGATCCTTTGCCGGCTACACCTTC.

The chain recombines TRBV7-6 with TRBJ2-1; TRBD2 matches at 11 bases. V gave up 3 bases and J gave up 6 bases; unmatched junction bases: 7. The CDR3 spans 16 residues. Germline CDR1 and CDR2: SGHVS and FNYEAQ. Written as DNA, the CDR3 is TGTGCCAGCAGCTTCGGTAGCGGGGGGGCCATCAATGAGCAGTTCTTC. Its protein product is CASSFGSGGAINEQFF.

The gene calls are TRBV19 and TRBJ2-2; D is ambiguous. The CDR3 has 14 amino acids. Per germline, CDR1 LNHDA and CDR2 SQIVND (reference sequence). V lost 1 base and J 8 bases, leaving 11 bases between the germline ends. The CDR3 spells CASSIAPEKGELFF. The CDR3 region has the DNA TGTGCCAGTAGTATAGCACCGGAAAAGGGGGAGCTGTTTTTT.

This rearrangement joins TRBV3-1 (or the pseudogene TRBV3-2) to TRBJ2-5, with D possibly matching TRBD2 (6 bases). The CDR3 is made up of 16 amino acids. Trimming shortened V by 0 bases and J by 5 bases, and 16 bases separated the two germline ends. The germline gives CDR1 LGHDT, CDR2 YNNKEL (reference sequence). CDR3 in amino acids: CASSQDRGTTRETQYF. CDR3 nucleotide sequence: TGTGCCAGCAGCCAAGACCGGGGGACCACCCGGGAGACCCAGTACTTC.

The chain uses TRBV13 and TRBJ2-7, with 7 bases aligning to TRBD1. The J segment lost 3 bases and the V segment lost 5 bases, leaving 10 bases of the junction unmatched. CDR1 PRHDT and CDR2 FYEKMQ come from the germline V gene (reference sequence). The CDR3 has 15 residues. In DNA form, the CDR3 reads TGTGCCAGCAGCCCGTTGGGACAGCCTGTCTACGAGCAGTACTTC. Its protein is CASSPLGQPVYEQYF. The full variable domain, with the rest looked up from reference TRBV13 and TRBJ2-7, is AAGVIQSPRHLIKEKRETATLKCYPIPRHDTVYWYQQGPGQDPQFLISFYEKMQSDKGSIPDRFSAQQFSDYHSELNMSSLELGDSALYFCASSPLGQPVYEQYFGPGTRLTVT.

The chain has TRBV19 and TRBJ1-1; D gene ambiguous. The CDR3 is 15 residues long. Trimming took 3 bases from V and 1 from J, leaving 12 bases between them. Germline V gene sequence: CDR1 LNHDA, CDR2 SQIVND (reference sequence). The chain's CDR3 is CASSMKAPRNTEAFF. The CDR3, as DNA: TGTGCCAGTAGTATGAAGGCTCCCAGGAACACTGAAGCTTTCTTT.

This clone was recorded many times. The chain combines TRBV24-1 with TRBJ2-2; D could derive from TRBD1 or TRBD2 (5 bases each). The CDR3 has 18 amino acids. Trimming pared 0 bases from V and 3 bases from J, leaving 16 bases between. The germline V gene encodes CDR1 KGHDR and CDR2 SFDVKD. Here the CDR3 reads CATSDLPSLAGHTGELFF. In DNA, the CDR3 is TGTGCCACCAGTGATTTGCCTAGCTTGGCAGGGCACACCGGGGAGCTGTTTTTT.

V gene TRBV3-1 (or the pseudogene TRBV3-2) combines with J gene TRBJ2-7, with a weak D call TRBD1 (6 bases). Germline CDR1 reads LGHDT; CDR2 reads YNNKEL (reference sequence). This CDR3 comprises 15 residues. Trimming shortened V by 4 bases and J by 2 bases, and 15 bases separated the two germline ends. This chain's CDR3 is CASSRYRDIAYEQYF. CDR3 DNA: TGTGCCAGCAGCCGATACAGGGACATAGCCTACGAGCAGTACTTC.

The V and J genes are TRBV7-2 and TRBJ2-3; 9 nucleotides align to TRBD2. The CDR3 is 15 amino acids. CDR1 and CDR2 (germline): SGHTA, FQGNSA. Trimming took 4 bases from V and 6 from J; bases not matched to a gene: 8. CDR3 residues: CASSSNSGGRDTQYF. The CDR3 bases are TGTGCCAGCAGCTCCAATAGCGGGGGCCGGGATACGCAGTATTTT.

The CDR3 is CAGGTGGNQPQHF. CDR3 nucleotides: TGTGCCGGTGGGACAGGGGGCAATCAGCCCCAGCATTTT. V gene TRBV2 combines with J gene TRBJ1-5, with TRBD1 identical over 10 bases. The CDR3 sequence is 13 residues long. Germline values: CDR1 SNHLY, CDR2 FYNNEI. The ends lost 11 bases at V and 2 bases at J; junction bases unmatched: 3.

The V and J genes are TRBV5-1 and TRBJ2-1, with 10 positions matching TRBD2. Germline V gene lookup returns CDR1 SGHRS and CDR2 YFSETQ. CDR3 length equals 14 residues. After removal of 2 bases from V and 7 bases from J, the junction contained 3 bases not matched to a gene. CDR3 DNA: TGCGCCAGCAGCTTAAGCGGGGGGGCAAATGAGCAGTTCTTC. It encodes CASSLSGGANEQFF.

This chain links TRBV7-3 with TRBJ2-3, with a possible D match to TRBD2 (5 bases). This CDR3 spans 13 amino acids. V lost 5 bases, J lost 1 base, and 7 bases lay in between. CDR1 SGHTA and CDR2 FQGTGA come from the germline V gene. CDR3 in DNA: TGTGCCAGCAGCGGAGGAGGCACAGATACGCAGTATTTT. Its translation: CASSGGGTDTQYF.

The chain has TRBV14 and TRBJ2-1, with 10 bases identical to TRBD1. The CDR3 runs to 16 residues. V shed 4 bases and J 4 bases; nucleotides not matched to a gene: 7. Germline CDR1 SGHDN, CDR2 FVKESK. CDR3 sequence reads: CASSPGTGAKYNEQFF. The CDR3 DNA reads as TGTGCCAGCAGCCCCGGGACAGGGGCTAAATACAATGAGCAGTTCTTC.

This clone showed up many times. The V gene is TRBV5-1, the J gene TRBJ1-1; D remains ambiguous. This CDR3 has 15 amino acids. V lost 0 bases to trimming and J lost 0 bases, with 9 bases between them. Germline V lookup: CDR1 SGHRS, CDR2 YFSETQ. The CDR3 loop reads CASSLAGAMNTEAFF. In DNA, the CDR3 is TGCGCCAGCAGCTTGGCTGGAGCCATGAACACTGAAGCTTTCTTT.

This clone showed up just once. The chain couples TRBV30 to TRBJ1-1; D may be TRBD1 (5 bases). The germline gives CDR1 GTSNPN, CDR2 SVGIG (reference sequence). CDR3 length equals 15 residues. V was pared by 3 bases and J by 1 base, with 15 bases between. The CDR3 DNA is TGTGCCTGGAGCGCCCACGGACACAAGAACACTGAAGCTTTCTTT. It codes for CAWSAHGHKNTEAFF.

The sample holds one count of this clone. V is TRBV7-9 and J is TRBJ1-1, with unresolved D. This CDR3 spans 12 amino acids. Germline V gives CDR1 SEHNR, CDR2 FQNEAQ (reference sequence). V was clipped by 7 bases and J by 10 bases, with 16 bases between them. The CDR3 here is CASTQYLWVAFF. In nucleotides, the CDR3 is TGTGCCAGCACCCAATACCTTTGGGTAGCTTTCTTT.

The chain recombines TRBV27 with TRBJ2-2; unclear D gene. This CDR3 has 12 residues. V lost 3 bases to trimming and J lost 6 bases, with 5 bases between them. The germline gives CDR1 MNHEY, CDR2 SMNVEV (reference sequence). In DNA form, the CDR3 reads TGTGCCAGCAGTTTCACATCCGGGGAGCTGTTTTTT. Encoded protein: CASSFTSGELFF.